These 27 T cell receptor beta chains originate from one sample sequenced in a study of T-cell memory formation after mild COVID-19. TCRdb reanalysed the 5' RACE reads using MiXCR and keeps one entry per CDR3 protein. The top ten clones hold approximately 4% of a sample with around 200,000 distinct CDR3 sequences, roughly 20% of them seen once. Sequencing was performed on PBMCs or a T cell subset sorted from them (not recorded which). The receptor set was obtained from a man younger than 35 who had mild COVID-19 (a few samples of this study predate the infection). Cell type and time point are not known.

In DNA, the CDR3 is TGCGCCAGCAGCCACTTCTCGTTTGGGACCGGGGAGCTGTTTTTT. Protein: CASSHFSFGTGELFF. V is TRBV5-1 and J is TRBJ2-2, with D unclear. The germline V gene has CDR1 SGHRS and CDR2 YFSETQ. Trimming took off 4 bases at V and 5 bases at J, with 15 bases between the two ends. The CDR3 covers 15 residues.

V is TRBV2 and J is TRBJ1-2, with no clear D. This CDR3 comprises 15 residues. The V end lost 6 bases, the J end lost 7 bases, and 21 bases lay between the germline ends. Germline V lookup: CDR1 SNHLY, CDR2 FYNNEI. CDR3 in amino acids: CASSPKTYHSLGYTF. CDR3 coding DNA: TGTGCCAGCAGCCCCAAAACATATCATTCCCTTGGCTACACCTTC.

This clonotype showed up just a few times. Here the CDR3 reads CASRGQVNQPQHF. The CDR3 region has the DNA TGTGCCAGCAGGGGACAGGTCAATCAGCCCCAGCATTTT. V and J are TRBV27 and TRBJ1-5, with 8 nucleotides matching TRBD1. J gave up 3 bases and V 6 bases, and 1 base lay outside the gene matches. The CDR3 covers 13 residues. Germline assignment: CDR1 MNHEY and CDR2 SMNVEV (reference sequence).

This clonotype was seen a handful of times. The chain carries TRBV6-5 and TRBJ1-5; 10 nucleotides line up with TRBD1. Germline V gene sequence: CDR1 MNHEY, CDR2 SVGAGI. CDR3 length: 14 amino acids. With 5 bases clipped from V and 5 bases from J, the junction kept 3 bases outside the gene matches. The CDR3 sequence: CASSMTGGDQPQHF. CDR3 bases: TGTGCCAGCAGTATGACAGGGGGCGATCAGCCCCAGCATTTT.

This clonotype was seen a handful of times. The chain couples TRBV7-2 to TRBJ2-3, with TRBD2 identical over 14 bases. Losses at the gene ends were 6 bases for V and 8 bases for J; bases not matched to a gene: 7. Per the germline V gene, CDR1 is SGHTA and CDR2 is FQGNSA. This CDR3 spans 15 amino acids. Written as DNA, the CDR3 is TGTGCCAGCAGGTCGGGACTAGCGGGGGAGAGTACGCAGTATTTT. It encodes CASRSGLAGESTQYF.

This clonotype was counted between two and nine times. This chain links TRBV5-1 with TRBJ1-2; D call uncertain. The germline V gene encodes CDR1 SGHRS and CDR2 YFSETQ. V shed 0 bases and J shed 4 bases, with 13 bases lying between them. The CDR3 sequence is 15 residues long. CDR3 residues: CASSLGDGYLYGYTF. DNA for the CDR3: TGCGCCAGCAGCTTGGGAGACGGATACCTCTATGGCTACACCTTC.

This chain uses TRBV12-5 with TRBJ2-2, with D maybe TRBD1 (7 bases). Per germline, CDR1 LGHNT and CDR2 FRNRAP. This CDR3 comprises 16 residues. V lost 5 bases and J lost 3, with 16 bases in between. DNA for the CDR3: TGTGCTAGTGGTCCTTCGCGGGACAGTTACACCGGGGAGCTGTTTTTT. It codes for CASGPSRDSYTGELFF.

The chain is built from TRBV5-1 and TRBJ1-1, with 7 bases identical to TRBD1. From germline, CDR1 is SGHRS and CDR2 YFSETQ. The CDR3 spans 15 residues. V lost 0 bases, J lost 4 bases, and 6 bases stayed unmatched. DNA of the CDR3: TGCGCCAGCAGCTTGGGTCCAGGGGGAGGCACTGAAGCTTTCTTT. Translation: CASSLGPGGGTEAFF. Full variable domain (missing parts from reference TRBV5-1 and TRBJ1-1): KAGVTQTPRYLIKTRGQQVTLSCSPISGHRSVSWYQQTPGQGLQFLFEYFSETQRNKGNFPGRFSGRQFSNSRSEMNVSTLELGDSALYLCASSLGPGGGTEAFFGQGTRLTVV.

This clonotype was detected only a few times. The chain joins TRBV11-3 to TRBJ2-7, with 7 positions matching TRBD2. Per the germline V gene, CDR1 is SGHNT and CDR2 is YENEEA. V gave up 9 bases and J gave up 0 bases; unmatched junction bases: 11. This CDR3 has 15 residues. The CDR3: CARAPGRGSSYEQYV. The CDR3 nucleotides are TGTGCCAGGGCCCCTGGGAGGGGAAGCTCCTACGAGCAGTACGTC.

This clonotype was counted only a few times. The chain uses TRBV5-1 and TRBJ2-5; 11 bases line up with TRBD2. Germline V lookup: CDR1 SGHRS, CDR2 YFSETQ. The CDR3 totals 16 residues. Germline trimming cut 0 bases from V and 5 bases from J; bases unmatched to any gene: 6. DNA for the CDR3: TGCGCCAGCAGCTTGGAGTCTAGCGGGGGGTATGAGACCCAGTACTTC. Protein sequence: CASSLESSGGYETQYF. The full variable domain, completed using reference TRBV5-1 and TRBJ2-5, is KAGVTQTPRYLIKTRGQQVTLSCSPISGHRSVSWYQQTPGQGLQFLFEYFSETQRNKGNFPGRFSGRQFSNSRSEMNVSTLELGDSALYLCASSLESSGGYETQYFGPGTRLLVL.

J is TRBJ2-7 and V is TRBV20-1, with TRBD2 as a possible D gene (7 bases). Germline CDR1 DFQATT, CDR2 SNEGSKA (reference sequence). The CDR3 runs 11 residues. Between the trimmed V and J ends, which lost 8 bases and 3 bases, there was a span of 11 bases. As DNA, the CDR3 is TGCAGTTCGGGGGGCCTCTACGAGCAGTACGTC. Its translation: CSSGGLYEQYV.

This rearrangement joins TRBV15 to TRBJ2-1, with a weak D call TRBD2 (6 bases). The CDR3 is 15 residues long. Germline V gives CDR1 LNHNV, CDR2 YYDKDF (reference sequence). V dropped 5 bases and J dropped 0 bases, with 11 bases sitting between them. Here the CDR3 reads CATSPGLSSYNEQFF. CDR3 DNA sequence: TGTGCCACCAGCCCGGGACTTAGCTCCTACAATGAGCAGTTCTTC.

The J gene is TRBJ2-3, the V gene TRBV7-2; TRBD2 agrees at 8 bases. CDR3 length equals 16 residues. Germline lookup yields CDR1 SGHTA and CDR2 FQGNSA. The ends lost 2 bases at V and 5 bases at J; junction bases unmatched: 9. The CDR3 DNA sequence: TGTGCCAGCAGCTTACTCACGGGGGGGCTGGTAGATACGCAGTATTTT. Translation gives CASSLLTGGLVDTQYF. Filled out from reference TRBV7-2 and TRBJ2-3, the complete variable domain reads GAGVSQSPSNKVTEKGKDVELRCDPISGHTALYWYRQSLGQGLEFLIYFQGNSAPDKSGLPSDRFSAERTGGSVSTLTIQRTQQEDSAVYLCASSLLTGGLVDTQYFGPGTRLTVL.

This clonotype was counted a few times. The chain is built from TRBV5-1 and TRBJ2-2, with 14 bases aligning to TRBD2. The CDR3 runs 15 residues. The V gene's germline CDR1 is SGHRS and CDR2 YFSETQ. The J segment lost 7 bases and the V segment lost 3 bases, leaving 2 bases of the junction unmatched. As DNA, the CDR3 is TGCGCCAGCAGCTCGGGACTAGCGGGGGTCGGGGAGCTGTTTTTT. It codes for CASSSGLAGVGELFF. Looking up the rest from reference TRBV5-1 and TRBJ2-2 gives the full variable domain: KAGVTQTPRYLIKTRGQQVTLSCSPISGHRSVSWYQQTPGQGLQFLFEYFSETQRNKGNFPGRFSGRQFSNSRSEMNVSTLELGDSALYLCASSSGLAGVGELFFGEGSRLTVL.

This clonotype was counted a few times. V gene TRBV29-1 combines with J gene TRBJ1-5, with D possibly TRBD1 on 5 matching bases. V lost 4 bases and J 3 bases, leaving 10 bases between the germline ends. The CDR3 has 13 amino acids. Looked up from germline, CDR1 is SQVTM and CDR2 is ANQGSEA. CDR3 residues: CSVVEGINQPQHF. The CDR3 DNA is TGCAGCGTTGTCGAGGGGATCAATCAGCCCCAGCATTTT.

This rearrangement joins TRBV4-2 to TRBJ2-2; TRBD2 matches 10 bases. Germline CDR1 reads LGHNA; CDR2 reads YNFKEQ. The CDR3 runs to 17 residues. V gave up 1 base and J gave up 6 bases; unmatched junction bases: 8. CDR3 coding DNA: TGTGCCAGCAGCCAAGGGTCAGCGGGGGGGCGGTCCGGGGAGCTGTTTTTT. This sequence encodes CASSQGSAGGRSGELFF.

This clonotype was observed a few times. The V and J genes are TRBV4-1 and TRBJ1-2; a possible D gene is TRBD1 (5 bases). The V gene lost 3 bases and the J gene lost 7 bases, with 24 bases spanning the gap. CDR3 length: 17 amino acids. Germline V gene sequence: CDR1 MGHRA, CDR2 YSYEKL. Written as DNA, the CDR3 is TGCGCCAGCAGCCACCCCGGGCGGCCGGGACTGAGATCTGGCTACACCTTC. Its translation: CASSHPGRPGLRSGYTF.

This clonotype was counted between two and nine times. The chain carries TRBV10-3 and TRBJ2-5; D possibly corresponds to TRBD1 (6 bases). Germline lookup yields CDR1 ENHRY and CDR2 SYGVKD. V lost 5 bases and J 4 bases, leaving 14 bases between the germline ends. The CDR3 extends over 14 amino acids. This CDR3 reads CAISKQGEGETQYF. The CDR3 nucleotides are TGTGCCATCAGTAAACAGGGAGAGGGAGAGACCCAGTACTTC.

This clonotype occurred a few times. The chain uses TRBV20-1 and TRBJ1-1, with D unclear. Germline V gene lookup returns CDR1 DFQATT and CDR2 SNEGSKA (reference sequence). This CDR3 contains 13 residues. Deletions cut 1 base from V and 9 bases from J, with 15 bases between. The CDR3 loop is CSARGPVRGKAFF. The CDR3 DNA reads TGCAGTGCTAGAGGCCCCGTACGGGGTAAAGCTTTCTTT.

The J gene is TRBJ1-1, the V gene TRBV27; D is uncertain. The CDR3 contains 12 residues. Germline CDR1 is MNHEY and CDR2 is SMNVEV (reference sequence). V was shortened by 6 bases and J by 10 bases, with 15 bases between the two germline ends. CDR3 residues: CASSPATGLAFF. Here the CDR3 DNA reads TGTGCCAGCAGCCCAGCTACGGGATTAGCTTTCTTT.

This clonotype has a handful of counts. The chain combines TRBV20-1 with TRBJ2-3, with 10 bases matching TRBD2. The CDR3 has 14 amino acids. The germline V gene has CDR1 DFQATT and CDR2 SNEGSKA (reference sequence). The ends lost 6 bases at V and 3 bases at J; junction bases unmatched: 6. CDR3 protein: CSAKTSGFTDTQYF. CDR3 nucleotides: TGCAGTGCCAAGACTAGCGGGTTTACAGATACGCAGTATTTT.

As DNA, the CDR3 is TGTGCCACCAATGGGGCAGAGAATGAAAAACTGTTTTTT. This codes for CATNGAENEKLFF. This rearrangement joins TRBV15 to TRBJ1-4; a possible D gene is TRBD1 (5 bases). The germline V gene has CDR1 LNHNV and CDR2 YYDKDF (reference sequence). This CDR3 comprises 13 residues. V was shortened by 7 bases and J by 5 bases, with 11 bases between the two germline ends.

This chain joins TRBV5-1 and TRBJ1-5, with D perhaps TRBD1 (5 bases). The V gene lost 4 bases and the J gene lost 3 bases, with 14 bases spanning the gap. Germline values: CDR1 SGHRS, CDR2 YFSETQ. The CDR3 is 15 amino acids. The CDR3 nucleotides are TGCGCCAGCAGCCCCCTCGGGGCCGTCAATCAGCCCCAGCATTTT. Translating gives CASSPLGAVNQPQHF.

This chain links TRBV7-9 with TRBJ1-6, with 7 bases fitting TRBD1. Trimming at V came to 7 bases and at J to 7 bases, leaving 10 bases not matched to a gene. The CDR3 length is 15 residues. Germline-derived CDR1 and CDR2 are SEHNR and FQNEAQ (reference sequence). The CDR3 DNA follows: TGTGCCAGCACCCCCTCGGGACAGATGAATTCACCCCTCCACTTT. Amino acid sequence: CASTPSGQMNSPLHF.

The chain employs TRBV6-2 or TRBV6-3 and TRBJ2-7; D is unclear. V lost 4 bases to trimming and J lost 7 bases, with 20 bases between them. From germline, CDR1 is MNHEY and CDR2 SVGEGT. The CDR3 is 15 residues long. CDR3 sequence reads: CASSLHDPVGGEQYV. CDR3 sequence (DNA): TGTGCCAGCAGTTTACACGACCCGGTCGGTGGGGAGCAGTACGTC.

At least ten counts were recorded for this clonotype. The chain joins TRBV20-1 to TRBJ1-1; the D gene is possibly TRBD1 (6 bases). The length of the CDR3 is 12 residues. CDR1 DFQATT and CDR2 SNEGSKA come from the germline V gene (reference sequence). Trimming pared 3 bases from V and 2 bases from J, leaving 7 bases between. CDR3: CSARTGNTEAFF. In DNA form, the CDR3 reads TGCAGTGCTAGGACAGGTAACACTGAAGCTTTCTTT.

This clonotype occurred a few times. V and J are TRBV7-9 and TRBJ1-1; D is perhaps TRBD1 (6 bases). The V gene's germline CDR1 is SEHNR and CDR2 FQNEAQ (reference sequence). The V end lost 3 bases, the J end lost 4 bases, and 12 bases lay between the germline ends. There are 14 residues in the CDR3. The CDR3 sequence is CASSFGGMGTEAFF. CDR3 nucleotides: TGTGCCAGCAGCTTTGGGGGCATGGGCACTGAAGCTTTCTTT.